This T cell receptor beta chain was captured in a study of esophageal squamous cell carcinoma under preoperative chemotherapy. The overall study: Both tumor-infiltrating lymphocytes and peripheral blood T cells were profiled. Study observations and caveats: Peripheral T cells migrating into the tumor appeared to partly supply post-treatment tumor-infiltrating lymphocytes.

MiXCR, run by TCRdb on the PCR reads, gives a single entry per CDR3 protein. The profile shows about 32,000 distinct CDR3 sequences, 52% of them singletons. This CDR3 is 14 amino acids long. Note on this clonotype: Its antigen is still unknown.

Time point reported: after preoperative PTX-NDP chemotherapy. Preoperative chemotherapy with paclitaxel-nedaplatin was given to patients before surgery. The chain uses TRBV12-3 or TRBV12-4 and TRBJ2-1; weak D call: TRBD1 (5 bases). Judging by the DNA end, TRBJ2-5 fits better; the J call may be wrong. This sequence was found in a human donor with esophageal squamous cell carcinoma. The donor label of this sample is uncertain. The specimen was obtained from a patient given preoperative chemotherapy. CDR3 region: CASTVVGAQETQYF. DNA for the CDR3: TGTGCCAGCACCGTAGTAGGGGCTCAAGAGACCCAGTACTTC.